This T cell receptor beta chain was retrieved from a study of blood T cell repertoires in COVID-19. Study-level information: Whether acute or convalescent, the COVID-19 samples came from the United States, Italy and Spain. PBMCs, B-cell-depleted T cells, or T cells provided the cDNA or gDNA that made up the material.

As processed by the authors: Reference gene primer amplification gave estimated nucleated cell counts. The assay was immunoSEQ multiplex PCR, and TCRdb's table has in-frame clones only and misses some. The DNA was the basis for D and trimming; V, J and clone size are from that table. The table includes about 170,000 clones, 70% to 90% detected once. The CDR3 length is 14 residues. The germline V gene encodes CDR1 MRHNA and CDR2 SNTAGT. Trimming shortened V by 8 bases and J by 0 bases, and 13 bases separated the two germline ends. Material for sequencing was peripheral blood. The rearrangement joins TRBV6-4 to TRBJ2-5; D might be TRBD2 (6 bases). This TCR was recovered from a woman aged 80 or older with COVID-19, enrolled during active disease. The CDR3 spells CASERRANQETQYF. The CDR3 DNA reads TGTGCCAGCGAAAGGAGGGCTAACCAAGAGACCCAGTACTTC.